This record concerns one T cell receptor (beta chain) sequence. The sample originates from a study of OX40 agonist ivuxolimab in advanced cancers. The V segment lost 1 base and the J segment 5 bases; nucleotides outside the gene matches: 4. The CDR3 length is 14 residues. Looked up from germline, CDR1 is SEHNR and CDR2 is FQNEAQ (reference sequence). Produced via immunoSEQ multiplex PCR; TCRdb's table is partial and in-frame only. Counted here are about 75,000 clones, around 84% occurring once; the ten biggest clones make up roughly 17%. The material was CD4+ or CD8+ T cells sorted from blood, obtained in a trial of the OX40 agonist ivuxolimab. The source is an adult with an advanced solid tumor such as melanoma, head and neck, liver or kidney cancer. The V gene is TRBV7-9, the J gene TRBJ2-7, with 8 positions matching TRBD2. CDR3 bases: TGTGCCAGCAGCTTAGGTCTAGCGGGCCACGAGCAGTACTTC. The encoded protein is CASSLGLAGHEQYF.